The clone carrying this TCR beta chain occurred a few times. Germline CDR1 MNHEY, CDR2 SMNVEV (reference sequence). V shed 6 bases and J 4 bases; nucleotides not matched to a gene: 6. The CDR3 is 14 amino acids. The data originate from a study of blood T cell repertoires in COVID-19. In the source study's methods: Using reference gene primer amplification, nucleated cell counts were estimated. Repertoires were generated with immunoSEQ multiplex PCR, while TCRdb's copy carries only in-frame clones and drops some. Clone size and V and J calls were adopted from that table, with D and trimming inferred from the DNA. The sample lists 50,000 or so clones, approximately 85% occurring once.

The material sequenced was peripheral blood. The clonotype originates from a woman over 75 with acute or convalescent COVID-19. V is TRBV27 and J is TRBJ1-5, with 7 nucleotides matching TRBD1. The CDR3 DNA reads TGTGCCAGCAGGACCCGGGACAGAAATCAGCCCCAGCATTTT. Its translation: CASRTRDRNQPQHF.